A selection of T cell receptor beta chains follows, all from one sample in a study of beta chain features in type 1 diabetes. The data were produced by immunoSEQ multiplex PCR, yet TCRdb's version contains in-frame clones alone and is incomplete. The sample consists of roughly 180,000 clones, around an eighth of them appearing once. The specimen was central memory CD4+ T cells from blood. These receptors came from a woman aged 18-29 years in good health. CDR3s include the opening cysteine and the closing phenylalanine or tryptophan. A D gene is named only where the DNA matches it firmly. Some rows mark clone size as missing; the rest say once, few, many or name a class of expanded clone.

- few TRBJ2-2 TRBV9 CASSVESPMIGELFF TGTGCCAGCAGCGTAGAATCACCTATGATCGGGGAGCTGTTTTTT
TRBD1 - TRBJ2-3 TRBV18 CASPPGQDTDTQYF TGTGCCAGCCCCCCGGGACAGGATACAGATACGCAGTATTTT
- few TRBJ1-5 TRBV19 CASSEGGRGNQPQHF TGTGCCAGTAGTGAAGGGGGAAGGGGCAATCAGCCCCAGCATTTT
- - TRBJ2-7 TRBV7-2 CASSSPRLTYEQYF TGTGCCAGCAGCTCTCCCAGGCTGACCTACGAGCAGTACTTC
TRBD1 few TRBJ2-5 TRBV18 CASSPGRDRQETQYF TGTGCCAGCTCACCGGGCCGGGACAGGCAAGAGACCCAGTACTTC
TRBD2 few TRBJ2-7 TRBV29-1 CSARGGLAGGNEQYF TGCAGCGCAAGGGGGGGACTAGCGGGAGGTAATGAGCAGTACTTC
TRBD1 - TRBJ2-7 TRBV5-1 CASSATVTGANEQYF TGCGCCAGCAGCGCAACCGTGACAGGGGCTAACGAGCAGTACTTC
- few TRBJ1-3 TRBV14 CASSQGPGNSGNTIYF TGTGCCAGCAGCCAAGGCCCAGGGAACTCTGGAAACACCATATATTTT
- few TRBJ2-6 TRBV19 CASRSVTGANVLTF TGTGCCAGTAGGAGTGTCACTGGGGCCAACGTCCTGACTTTC
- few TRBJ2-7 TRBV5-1 CASSSAGLAQGGSYEQYF TGCGCCAGCAGCTCCGCGGGGCTAGCGCAAGGAGGCTCCTACGAGCAGTACTTC
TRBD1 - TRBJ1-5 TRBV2 CASSSDRADQPQHF TGTGCCAGCAGTTCGGACAGGGCTGATCAGCCCCAGCATTTT
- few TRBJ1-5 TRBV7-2 CASSPTNRVYQPQHF TGTGCCAGCAGCCCGACGAACAGGGTTTATCAGCCCCAGCATTTT
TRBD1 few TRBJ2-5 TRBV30 CAWSVGGQGRETQYF TGTGCCTGGAGTGTAGGGGGACAGGGGAGGGAGACCCAGTACTTC
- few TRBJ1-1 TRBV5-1 CASSPAWATSTEAFF TGCGCCAGCAGCCCCGCCTGGGCCACCTCCACTGAAGCTTTCTTT
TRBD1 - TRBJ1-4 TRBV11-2 CASSLALGQGGEKLFF TGTGCCAGCAGCTTAGCTCTGGGACAGGGAGGGGAAAAACTGTTTTTT
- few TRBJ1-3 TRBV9 CASSPGGGDGNTIYF TGTGCCAGCAGCCCCGGGGGGGGTGATGGAAACACCATATATTTT
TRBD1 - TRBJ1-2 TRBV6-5 CASRDSLYGYTF TGTGCCAGCCGGGACAGTTTATATGGCTACACCTTC
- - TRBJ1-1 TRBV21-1 CASSNSGAFF TGTGCCAGCAGCAATAGTGGAGCTTTCTTT
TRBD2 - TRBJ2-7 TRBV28 CASSPPGTSSYEQYF TGTGCCAGCAGTCCCCCCGGGACTAGCTCCTACGAGCAGTACTTC
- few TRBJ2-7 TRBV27 CASSRGEDEQYF TGTGCCAGTAGTCGAGGGGAGGACGAGCAGTACTTC